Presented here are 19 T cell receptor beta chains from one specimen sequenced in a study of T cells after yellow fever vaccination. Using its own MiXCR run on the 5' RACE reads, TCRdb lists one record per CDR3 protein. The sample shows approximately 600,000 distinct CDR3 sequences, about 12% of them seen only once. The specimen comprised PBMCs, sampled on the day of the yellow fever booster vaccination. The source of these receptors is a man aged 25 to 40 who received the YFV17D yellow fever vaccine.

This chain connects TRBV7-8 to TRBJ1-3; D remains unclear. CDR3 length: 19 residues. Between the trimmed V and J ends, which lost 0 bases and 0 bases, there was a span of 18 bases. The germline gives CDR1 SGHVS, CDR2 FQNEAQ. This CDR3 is CASSLAAGQRRASGNTIYF. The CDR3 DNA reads TGTGCCAGCAGCTTAGCGGCAGGCCAACGCCGGGCCTCTGGAAACACCATATATTTT.

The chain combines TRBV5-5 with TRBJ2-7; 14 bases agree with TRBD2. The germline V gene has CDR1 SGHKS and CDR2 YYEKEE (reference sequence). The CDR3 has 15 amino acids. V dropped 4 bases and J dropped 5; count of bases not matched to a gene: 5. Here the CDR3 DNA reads TGTGCCAGCAGCCTGACTAGCGGGAGGGTGAACGAGCAGTACTTC. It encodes CASSLTSGRVNEQYF.

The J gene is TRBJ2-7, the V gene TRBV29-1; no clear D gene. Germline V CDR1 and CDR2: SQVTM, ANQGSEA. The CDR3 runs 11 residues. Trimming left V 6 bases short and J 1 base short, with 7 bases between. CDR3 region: CSVNGSYEQYF. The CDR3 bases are TGCAGCGTGAACGGTTCCTACGAGCAGTACTTC.

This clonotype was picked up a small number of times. CDR3 in amino acids: CSARTSRGTQYF. CDR3 in DNA: TGCAGTGCTAGGACTAGCAGGGGTACGCAGTATTTT. The chain uses TRBV20-1 and TRBJ2-3; D may be TRBD2 (7 bases). This CDR3 contains 12 residues. Trimming left V 3 bases short and J 8 bases short, with 12 bases between. Germline V CDR1 and CDR2: DFQATT, SNEGSKA (reference sequence).

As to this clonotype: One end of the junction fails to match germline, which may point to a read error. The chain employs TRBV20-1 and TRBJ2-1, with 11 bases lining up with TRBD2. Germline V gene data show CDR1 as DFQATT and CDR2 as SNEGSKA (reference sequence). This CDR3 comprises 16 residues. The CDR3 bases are TGCTGTGCTAGAGAACCGGGACTAGCGGTATACAATGAGCAGTTCTTC. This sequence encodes CCAREPGLAVYNEQFF.

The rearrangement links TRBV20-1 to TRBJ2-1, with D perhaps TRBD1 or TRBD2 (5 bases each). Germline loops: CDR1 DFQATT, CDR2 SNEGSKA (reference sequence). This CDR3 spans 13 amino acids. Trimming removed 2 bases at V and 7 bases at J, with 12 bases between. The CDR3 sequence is CSARQGPTNEQFF. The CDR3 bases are TGCAGTGCTAGACAGGGACCCACTAATGAGCAGTTCTTC.

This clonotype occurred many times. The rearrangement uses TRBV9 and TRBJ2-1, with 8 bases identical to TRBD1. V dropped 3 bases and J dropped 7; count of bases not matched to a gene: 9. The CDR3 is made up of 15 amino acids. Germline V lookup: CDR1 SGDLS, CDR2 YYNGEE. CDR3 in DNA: TGTGCCAGCAGCGCCGGACAGGGTATAGTAAATGAGCAGTTCTTC. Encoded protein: CASSAGQGIVNEQFF.

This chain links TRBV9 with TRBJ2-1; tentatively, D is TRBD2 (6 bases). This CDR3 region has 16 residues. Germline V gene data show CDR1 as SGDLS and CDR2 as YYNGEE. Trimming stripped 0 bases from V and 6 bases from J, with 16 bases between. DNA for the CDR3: TGTGCCAGCAGCGTAGCCGTCGGGAGTGGCCTCAATGAGCAGTTCTTC. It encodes CASSVAVGSGLNEQFF.

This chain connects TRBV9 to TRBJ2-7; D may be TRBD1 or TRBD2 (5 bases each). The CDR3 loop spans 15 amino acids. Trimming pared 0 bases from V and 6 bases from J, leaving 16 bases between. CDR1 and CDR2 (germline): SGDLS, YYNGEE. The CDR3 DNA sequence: TGTGCCAGCAGCGTAGAATTCAGCGTCGGGGCCGAGCAGTACTTC. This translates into CASSVEFSVGAEQYF.

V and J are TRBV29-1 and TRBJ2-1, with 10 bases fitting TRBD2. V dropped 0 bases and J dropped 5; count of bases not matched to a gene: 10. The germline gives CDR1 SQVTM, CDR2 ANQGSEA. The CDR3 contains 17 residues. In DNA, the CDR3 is TGCAGCGTTGAAGATCACTTGGTGACTAGCGGGCACAATGAGCAGTTCTTC. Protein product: CSVEDHLVTSGHNEQFF.

CDR3 in amino acids: CASSLAGQGVSQPQHF. The CDR3 region has the DNA TGTGCCAGCAGCTTAGCAGGTCAGGGGGTCAGCCAGCCCCAGCATTTT. This chain links TRBV7-2 with TRBJ1-5; 7 positions agree with TRBD1. V dropped 0 bases and J dropped 7; count of bases not matched to a gene: 9. This CDR3 spans 16 amino acids. Germline values: CDR1 SGHTA, CDR2 FQGNSA.

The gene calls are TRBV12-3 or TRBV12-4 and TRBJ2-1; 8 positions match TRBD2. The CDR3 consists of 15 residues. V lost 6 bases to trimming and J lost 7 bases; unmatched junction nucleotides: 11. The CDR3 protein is CASRAGAGVWNEQFF. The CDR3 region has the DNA TGTGCCAGCAGGGCGGGAGCGGGAGTATGGAATGAGCAGTTCTTC.

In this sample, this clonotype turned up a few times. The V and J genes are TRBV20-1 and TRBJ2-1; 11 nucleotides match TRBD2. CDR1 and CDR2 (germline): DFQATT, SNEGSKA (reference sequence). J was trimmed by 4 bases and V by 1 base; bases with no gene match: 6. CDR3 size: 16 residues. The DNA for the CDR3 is TGCAGTGCTAGAGCAAGACTAGCGGGATCGTACAATGAGCAGTTCTTC. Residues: CSARARLAGSYNEQFF.

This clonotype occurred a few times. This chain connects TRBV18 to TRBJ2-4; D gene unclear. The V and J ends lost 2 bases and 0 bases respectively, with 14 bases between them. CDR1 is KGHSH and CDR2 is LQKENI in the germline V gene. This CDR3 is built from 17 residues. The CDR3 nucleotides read TGTGCCAGCTCACCATGGGCGGATCAGCTAGCCAAAAACATTCAGTACTTC. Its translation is CASSPWADQLAKNIQYF.

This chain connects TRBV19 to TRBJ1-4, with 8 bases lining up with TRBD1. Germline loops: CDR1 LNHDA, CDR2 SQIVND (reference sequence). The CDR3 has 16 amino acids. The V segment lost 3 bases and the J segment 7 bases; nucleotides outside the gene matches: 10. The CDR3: CASSIGPGGVTEKLFF. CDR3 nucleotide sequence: TGTGCCAGTAGTATTGGCCCAGGGGGCGTTACTGAAAAACTGTTTTTT.

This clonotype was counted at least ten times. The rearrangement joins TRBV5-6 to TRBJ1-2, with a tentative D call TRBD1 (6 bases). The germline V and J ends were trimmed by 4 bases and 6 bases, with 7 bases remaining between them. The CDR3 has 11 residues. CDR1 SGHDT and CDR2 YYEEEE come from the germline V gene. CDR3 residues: CASSPGDGYTF. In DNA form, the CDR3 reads TGTGCCAGCAGCCCAGGGGATGGCTACACCTTC.

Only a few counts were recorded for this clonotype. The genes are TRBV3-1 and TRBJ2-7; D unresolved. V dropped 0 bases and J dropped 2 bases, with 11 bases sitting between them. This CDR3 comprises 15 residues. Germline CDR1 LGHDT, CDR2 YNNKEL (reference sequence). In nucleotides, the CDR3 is TGTGCCAGCAGCCAAGATGGCTTAGAGACCTACGAGCAGTACTTC. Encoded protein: CASSQDGLETYEQYF.

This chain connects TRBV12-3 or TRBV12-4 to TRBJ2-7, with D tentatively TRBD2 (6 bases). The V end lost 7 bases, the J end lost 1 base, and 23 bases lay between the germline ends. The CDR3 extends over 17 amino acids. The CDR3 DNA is TGTGCCAGCAAGAGAGACCCCAAGGGGACTCGTTCCTACGAGCAGTACTTC. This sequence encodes CASKRDPKGTRSYEQYF.

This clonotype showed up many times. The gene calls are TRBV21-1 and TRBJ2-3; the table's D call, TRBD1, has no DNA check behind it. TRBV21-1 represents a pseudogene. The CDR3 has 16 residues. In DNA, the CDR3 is TGTGCCAGCAGCAAAGCAGGGGACAGGGGAACAGATACGCAGTATTTT. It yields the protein CASSKAGDRGTDTQYF.